This section outlines one T cell receptor beta chain sequence together with its context. The data were taken from a study of blood T cell repertoires in COVID-19. Study-wide background: The cDNA or gDNA used as material had been derived from T cells, B-cell-depleted T cells, or PBMCs.

The CDR3 sequence is 16 residues long. The V gene's germline CDR1 is SGHRS and CDR2 YFSETQ. V shed 3 bases, J shed 5 bases, and the junction held 9 bases outside the gene matches. In the authors' methods: Counts of nucleated cells, estimated from reference gene primer amplification, were obtained. Generated by immunoSEQ multiplex PCR, the TCRdb table keeps only in-frame clones and is missing some. D and trimming were read from the DNA, whereas the V and J calls and clone size are those reported in that table. The table shows around 130,000 clones, with over 65% occurring only once. Sequenced material: peripheral blood. The chain employs TRBV5-1 and TRBJ2-2, with 8 bases aligning to TRBD1. The sequence was obtained from a man aged 55-75 years with acute or convalescent COVID-19. DNA of the CDR3: TGCGCCAGCAGCTCGCCCTCAGGGGGCCGGACCGGGGAGCTGTTTTTT. Translating it yields CASSSPSGGRTGELFF.